Included here is one T cell receptor (beta chain) sequence, with context. Here immunoSEQ multiplex PCR was the method, and the copy in TCRdb shows in-frame clones only, minus some. The profile shows some 160,000 clones, around three quarters of them singletons. CDR3 length equals 15 residues. The V and J ends lost 1 base and 5 bases respectively, with 14 bases between them. Germline CDR1 is KGHSH and CDR2 is LQKENI. This sample was included in a study of blood T cell repertoires in COVID-19. The wider study: Cohort 3 donors were reported recovered after two negative PCRs, clearance, or symptom resolution. The United States, Italy and Spain were the sources of the acute and convalescent COVID-19 samples. PBMCs, B-cell-depleted T cells, or T cells were the source of the cDNA or gDNA that made up the material.

This TCR was recovered from a woman between 65 and 79 years old in a cohort exposed to, infected with or recovered from COVID-19 (not recorded which). The gene calls are TRBV18 and TRBJ2-5; D unresolved. The sequenced sample consisted of PBMCs or T cells enriched from blood (not recorded which). Here the CDR3 reads CASSPQALSAETQYF. In DNA, the CDR3 is TGTGCCAGCTCACCACAGGCTCTCTCAGCGGAGACCCAGTACTTC.